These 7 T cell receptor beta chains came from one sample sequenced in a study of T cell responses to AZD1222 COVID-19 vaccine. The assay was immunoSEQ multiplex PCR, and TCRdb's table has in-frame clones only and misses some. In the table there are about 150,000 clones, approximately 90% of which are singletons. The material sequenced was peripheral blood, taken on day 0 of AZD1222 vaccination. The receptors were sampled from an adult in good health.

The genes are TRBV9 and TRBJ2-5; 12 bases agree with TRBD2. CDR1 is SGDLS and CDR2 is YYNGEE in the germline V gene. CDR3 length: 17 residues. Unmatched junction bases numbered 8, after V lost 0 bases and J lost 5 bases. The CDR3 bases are TGTGCCAGCAGCGTAGGGGCTAGCGGGAGGGCCCGGGAGACCCAGTACTTC. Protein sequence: CASSVGASGRARETQYF.

The chain's CDR3 is CASGPRDLVDGYTF. The CDR3 nucleotides are TGTGCCAGTGGCCCCAGGGATCTGGTGGATGGCTACACCTTC. The genes are TRBV19 and TRBJ1-2; D is possibly TRBD1 (5 bases). V shed 8 bases and J shed 6 bases, with 19 bases lying between them. The germline gives CDR1 LNHDA, CDR2 SQIVND (reference sequence). The CDR3 is made up of 14 amino acids.

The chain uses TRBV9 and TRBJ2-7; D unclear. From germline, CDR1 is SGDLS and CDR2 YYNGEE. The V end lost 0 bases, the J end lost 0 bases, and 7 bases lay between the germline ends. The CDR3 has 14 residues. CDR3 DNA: TGTGCCAGCAGCGTAGAAGAGGCCTCCTACGAGCAGTACTTC. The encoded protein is CASSVEEASYEQYF.

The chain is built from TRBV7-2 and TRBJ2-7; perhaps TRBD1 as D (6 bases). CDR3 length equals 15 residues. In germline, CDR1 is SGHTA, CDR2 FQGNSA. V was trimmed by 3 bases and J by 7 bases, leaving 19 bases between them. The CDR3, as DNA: TGTGCCAGCAGCTTCGTGGGGGCAAAGTCGGGTGAGCAGTACTTC. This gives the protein CASSFVGAKSGEQYF.

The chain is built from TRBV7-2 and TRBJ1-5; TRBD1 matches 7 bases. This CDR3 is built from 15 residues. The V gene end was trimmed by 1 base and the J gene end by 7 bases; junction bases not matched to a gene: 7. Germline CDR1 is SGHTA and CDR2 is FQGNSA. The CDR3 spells CASSLDSTGAQPQHF. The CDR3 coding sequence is TGTGCCAGCAGCTTAGATAGTACAGGGGCCCAGCCCCAGCATTTT. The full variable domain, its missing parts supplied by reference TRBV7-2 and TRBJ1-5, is GAGVSQSPSNKVTEKGKDVELRCDPISGHTALYWYRQSLGQGLEFLIYFQGNSAPDKSGLPSDRFSAERTGGSVSTLTIQRTQQEDSAVYLCASSLDSTGAQPQHFGDGTRLSIL.

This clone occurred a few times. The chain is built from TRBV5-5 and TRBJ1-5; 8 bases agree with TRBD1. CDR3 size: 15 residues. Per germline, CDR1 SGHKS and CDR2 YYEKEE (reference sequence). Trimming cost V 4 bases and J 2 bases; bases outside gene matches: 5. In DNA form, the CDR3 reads TGTGCCAGCAGCCCCGGACAGGGTCGCAATCAGCCCCAGCATTTT. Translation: CASSPGQGRNQPQHF.

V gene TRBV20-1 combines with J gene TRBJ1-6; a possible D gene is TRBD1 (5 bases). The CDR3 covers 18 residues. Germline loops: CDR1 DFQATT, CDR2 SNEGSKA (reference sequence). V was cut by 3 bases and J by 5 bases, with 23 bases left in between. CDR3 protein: CSASPGYALVGHNSPLHF. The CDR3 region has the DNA TGCAGTGCTAGTCCAGGGTATGCGTTGGTTGGTCATAATTCACCCCTCCACTTT.